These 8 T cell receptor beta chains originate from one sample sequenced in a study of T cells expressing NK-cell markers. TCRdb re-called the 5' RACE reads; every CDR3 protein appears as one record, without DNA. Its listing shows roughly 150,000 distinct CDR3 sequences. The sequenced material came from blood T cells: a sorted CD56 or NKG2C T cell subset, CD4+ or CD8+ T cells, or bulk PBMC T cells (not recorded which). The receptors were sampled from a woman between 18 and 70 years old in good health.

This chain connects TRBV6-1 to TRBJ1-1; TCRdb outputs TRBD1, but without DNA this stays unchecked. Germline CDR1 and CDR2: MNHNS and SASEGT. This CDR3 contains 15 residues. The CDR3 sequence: CASRTQPGQGAAAFF.

The CDR3 sequence: CASSTDRSVSGANVLTF. The chain is built from TRBV11-2 and TRBJ2-6; TCRdb indicates TRBD1, and absent DNA this call remains unverified. The CDR3 has 17 amino acids. The V gene's germline CDR1 is SGHAT and CDR2 FQNNGV.

The CDR3 here is CASNRGVRTGELFF. The V call is TRBV12-3 or TRBV12-4, the J call TRBJ2-2; absent DNA, TCRdb's TRBD1 call cannot be checked. The CDR3 is made up of 14 amino acids.

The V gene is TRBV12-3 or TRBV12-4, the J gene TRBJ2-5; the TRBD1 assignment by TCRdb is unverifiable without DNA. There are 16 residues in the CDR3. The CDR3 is CASSLASRTGTETQYF.

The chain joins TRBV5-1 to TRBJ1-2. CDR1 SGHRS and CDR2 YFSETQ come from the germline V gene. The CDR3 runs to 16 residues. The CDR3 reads CASSPPSPGRDYGYTF.

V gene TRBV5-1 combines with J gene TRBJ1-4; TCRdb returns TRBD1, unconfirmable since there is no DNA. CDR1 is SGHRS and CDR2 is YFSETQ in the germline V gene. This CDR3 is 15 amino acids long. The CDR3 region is CASSPGHGTNEKLFF.

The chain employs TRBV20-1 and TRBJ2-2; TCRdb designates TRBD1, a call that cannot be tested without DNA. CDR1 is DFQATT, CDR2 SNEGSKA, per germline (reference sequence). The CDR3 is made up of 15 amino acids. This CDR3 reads CSAGRRDRDTGELFF.

CDR3 protein: CASSHPIAGYNEQFF. The chain employs TRBV12-3 or TRBV12-4 and TRBJ2-1; absent DNA, TCRdb's TRBD2 call cannot be checked. CDR3 length equals 15 residues.